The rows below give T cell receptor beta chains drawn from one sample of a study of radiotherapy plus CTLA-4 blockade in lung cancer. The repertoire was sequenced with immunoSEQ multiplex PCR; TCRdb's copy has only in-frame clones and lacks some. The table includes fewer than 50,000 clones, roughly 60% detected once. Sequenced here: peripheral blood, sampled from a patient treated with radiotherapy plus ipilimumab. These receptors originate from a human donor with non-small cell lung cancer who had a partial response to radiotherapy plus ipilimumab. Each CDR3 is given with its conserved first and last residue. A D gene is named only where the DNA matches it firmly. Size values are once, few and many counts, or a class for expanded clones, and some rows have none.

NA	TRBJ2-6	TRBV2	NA	TGTGCCAGCAGCCCGGCTGGGGCCAACGTCCTGACTTTC	CASSPAGANVLTF
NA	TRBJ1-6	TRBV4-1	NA	TGCGCCAGCAGCCAAGACCCGAGCTCCTATAATTCACCCCTCCACTTT	CASSQDPSSYNSPLHF
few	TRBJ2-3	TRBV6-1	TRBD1	TGTGCGGGCGGACGGGACAGCAGATCAGATACGCAGTATTTT	CAGGRDSRSDTQYF
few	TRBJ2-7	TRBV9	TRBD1	TGTGCCAGCAGCTTCAAGGCCGGGCAGGGGGCCCAACAGTACTTC	CASSFKAGQGAQQYF
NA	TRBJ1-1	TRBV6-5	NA	TGTGCCAGCAGCGGTCGATTGGCAGGGGACACTGAAGCTTTCTTT	CASSGRLAGDTEAFF
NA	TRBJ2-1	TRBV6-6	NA	TGTGCCAGCAGTCCGACCTCAGTAGCCGCTGAGCAGTTCTTC	CASSPTSVAAEQFF
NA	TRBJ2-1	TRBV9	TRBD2	TGTGCCAGCAGCGTCGGGCCCGGGGGGTACAATGAGCAGTTCTTC	CASSVGPGGYNEQFF
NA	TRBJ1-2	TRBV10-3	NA	TGTGCCATCAGTGTAGAGCGTAACTATGGCTACACCTTC	CAISVERNYGYTF
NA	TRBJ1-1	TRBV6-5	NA	TGTGCCAGCAGGCTACAGGGTACGGGCACTGAAGCTTTCTTT	CASRLQGTGTEAFF
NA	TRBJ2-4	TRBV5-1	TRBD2	TGCGCCAGCAGGGAAGCGGGGGGAGCCAAAAACATTCAGTACTTC	CASREAGGAKNIQYF
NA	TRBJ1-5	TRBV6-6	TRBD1	TGTGCCAGCAGAAAGACAGGGAACAATCAGCCCCAGCATTTT	CASRKTGNNQPQHF
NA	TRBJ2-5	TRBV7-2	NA	TGTGCCAGCAGCTTAGGCACTCAAGAGACCCAGTACTTC	CASSLGTQETQYF
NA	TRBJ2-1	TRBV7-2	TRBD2	TGTGCCAGCAGCCCGCCGGAGCGGGGTTCCTCCTACAATGAGCAGTTCTTC	CASSPPERGSSYNEQFF
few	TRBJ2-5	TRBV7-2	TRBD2	TGTGCCAGCAGCCTACCACCCGGGACTAGCGGGATAATTGAGACCCAGTACTTC	CASSLPPGTSGIIETQYF
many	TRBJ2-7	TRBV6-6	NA	TGTGCCAGCAGTTACTTCCAGGGGGGCGACGAGCAGTACTTC	CASSYFQGGDEQYF
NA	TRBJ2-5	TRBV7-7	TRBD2	TGTGCTAGCAGCCTGGGGGGGGCTAGCGGGCTCGAGACCCAGTACTTC	CASSLGGASGLETQYF
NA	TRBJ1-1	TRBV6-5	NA	TGTGCCAGCAGTTCTGAGAGGCCTCTGAACACTGAAGCTTTCTTT	CASSSERPLNTEAFF
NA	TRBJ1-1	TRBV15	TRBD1	TGTGCCACCAGCAGGACAGTGACAGGGGGCGTTATGAACACTGAAGCTTTCTTT	CATSRTVTGGVMNTEAFF
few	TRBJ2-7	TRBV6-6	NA	TGTGCCAGCAGGACAGGCGTTTACGAGCAGTACTTC	CASRTGVYEQYF
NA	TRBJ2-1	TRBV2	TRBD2	TGTGCCAGCAGTCGACTAGCGGGAAAGAATGAGCAGTTCTTC	CASSRLAGKNEQFF
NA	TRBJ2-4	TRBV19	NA	TGTGCCAGTAGGAGTCTAGCCAAAAACATTCAGTACTTC	CASRSLAKNIQYF
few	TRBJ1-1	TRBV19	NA	TGTGCCAGTAGTAGAGGACAAGACACTGAAGCTTTCTTT	CASSRGQDTEAFF
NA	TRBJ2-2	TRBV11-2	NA	TGTGCCAGCAGCTTAGTGGAGGGAGGGGAGCTGTTTTTT	CASSLVEGGELFF
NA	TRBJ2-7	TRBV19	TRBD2	TGTGCCAGTAGTATAAGCGGGATAAGCGACGAGCAGTACTTC	CASSISGISDEQYF
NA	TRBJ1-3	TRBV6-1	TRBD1	TGTGCCAGCAGAACGACAGGGGTCGGAAACACCATATATTTT	CASRTTGVGNTIYF
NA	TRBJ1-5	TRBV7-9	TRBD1	TGTGCCAGCAGCTTAGGGGCCGGACAGGGCAATCAGCCCCAGCATTTT	CASSLGAGQGNQPQHF
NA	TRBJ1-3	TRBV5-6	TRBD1	TGTGCCAGCAGCCGCTGGACAGGGGTGAACTCTGGAAACACCATATATTTT	CASSRWTGVNSGNTIYF
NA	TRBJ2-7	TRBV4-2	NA	TGTGCCAGCAGCCGAGCCCCCTACGAGCAGTACTTC	CASSRAPYEQYF
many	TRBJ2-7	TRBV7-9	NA	TGTGCCAGCAGCTTTTCATTGGGGGCAAAGACCTACGAGCAGTACTTC	CASSFSLGAKTYEQYF
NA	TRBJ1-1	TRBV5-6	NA	TGTGCCAGCAGCTTACGCGGGCAGTACACTGAAGCTTTCTTT	CASSLRGQYTEAFF
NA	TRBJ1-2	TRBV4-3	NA	TGCGCCAGCAGCCAAGAGGCGGGGGCCGGCTACACCTTC	CASSQEAGAGYTF
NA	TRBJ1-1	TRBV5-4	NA	TGTGCCAGCAGCCTTCGGGGGAGGCAACTCATGAACACTGAAGCTTTCTTT	CASSLRGRQLMNTEAFF
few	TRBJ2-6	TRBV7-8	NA	TGTGCCAGCAGCTTTGGGAGCTCTGGGGCCAACGTCCTGACTTTC	CASSFGSSGANVLTF
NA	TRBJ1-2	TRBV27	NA	TGTGCCAGCAGTCAGGGGAGCTCCTATGGCTACACCTTC	CASSQGSSYGYTF
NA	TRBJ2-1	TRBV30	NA	TGTGCCTGGAGAGCGCGACCCTTCTCCTACAATGAGCAGTTCTTC	CAWRARPFSYNEQFF
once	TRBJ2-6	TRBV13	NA	TGTGCCAGCAGCTACAGGGCGTCTGGGGCCAACGTCCTGACTTTC	CASSYRASGANVLTF
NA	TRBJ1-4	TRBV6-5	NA	TGTGCCAGCAGTTACGGGGCGCAGCGCGAAAAACTGTTTTTT	CASSYGAQREKLFF
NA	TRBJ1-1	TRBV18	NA	TGTGCCAGCTCACAGAGCCCAAATGAAGCTTTCTTT	CASSQSPNEAFF
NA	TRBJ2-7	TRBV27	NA	TGTGCCAGCAGTTTCTCCCTTGGAGGCTACGAGCAGTACTTC	CASSFSLGGYEQYF
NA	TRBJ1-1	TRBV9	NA	TGTGCCAGCAGCGTAGATGGGGGGTCGGCTGAAGCTTTCTTT	CASSVDGGSAEAFF
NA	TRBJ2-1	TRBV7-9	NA	TGTGCCAGCAGCTTCGGCTACAATGAGCAGTTCTTC	CASSFGYNEQFF
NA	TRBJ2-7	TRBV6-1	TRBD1	TGTGCCATTAAGGGGGCCCTCGACGAGCAGTACTTC	CAIKGALDEQYF
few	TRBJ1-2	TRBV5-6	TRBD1	TGTGCCAGCAGCCGGGACAGGGTAAATGGCTACACCTTC	CASSRDRVNGYTF
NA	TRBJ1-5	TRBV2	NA	TGTGCCAGCAGTATTCTTCCGAGGGATCGAAATCAGCCCCAGCATTTT	CASSILPRDRNQPQHF